The present T cell receptor (beta chain) was sequenced within a study of cytomegalovirus exposure and HLA in healthy donors. Study findings and constraints: Later analysis suggested most CMV-associated TCR beta chains were HLA-restricted. It was reported that the classifier diagnosed cytomegalovirus status with high specificity and sensitivity in both the original and validation cohorts. A later analysis, which compared TCR beta chains of equal frequency, found the HLA-associated ones more clonally expanded. Earlier analysis looked at TCR beta V segments, and most were productive about 90% or about 30% of the time.

Comment on this clone: What it binds is unknown.

The study ran its PCR with 60 Vbeta and 13 Jbeta primers. Sequenced by immunoSEQ multiplex PCR; TCRdb stores in-frame clones only, minus some. The sample has roughly 100,000 clones, more than 9.5% seen once; the top ten hold about 16%. V gave up 6 bases and J gave up 4 bases; unmatched junction bases: 10. Germline CDR1 reads MDHEN; CDR2 reads SYDVKM. The CDR3 has 16 amino acids. Material: PBMCs. The TCR comes from a man in his forties in good health and CMV-seropositive. The V and J genes are TRBV28 and TRBJ1-2, with 11 bases fitting TRBD1. CDR3: CASRSGQGAIAYGYTF. The CDR3, as DNA: TGTGCCAGCAGATCTGGACAGGGGGCTATTGCCTATGGCTACACCTTC.